One TCR beta chain is described in this entry. The antigen remains undetermined. The sample comes from a study of vaccination effects on CD4 cells after COVID-19. Measured with immunoSEQ multiplex PCR; TCRdb has only the in-frame clones, and not every one. The sample holds 55,000 to 90,000 clones, 73% seen once. Antigen-specific CD4+ T cell clonotypes were called by their expansion after viral peptide-pool culture in ViraFEST. Following an approximately ten-day culture, CD4+ T cells were purified. A PCR test confirmed that the person had SARS-CoV-2 infection between March and December 2020. This sequence was found in a human donor who had a prior SARS-CoV-2 infection. The sequenced sample was CD4+ T cells from PBMCs cultured with HIV peptides, obtained before COVID-19 vaccination. Subset here: HIV-1 Nef peptide pool negative control/reference culture.

For the CDR3, the DNA is TGTGCCAGTAGTAAAACTAGCGGGCGTAATGAGCAGTTCTTC. This translates into CASSKTSGRNEQFF. The rearrangement uses TRBV19 and TRBJ2-1; 9 bases are shared with TRBD2. Trimming cost V 4 bases and J 7 bases; bases outside gene matches: 5. The CDR3 is 14 residues long. Germline CDR1 is LNHDA and CDR2 is SQIVND (reference sequence). Complete variable domain (other parts from reference TRBV19 and TRBJ2-1): DGGITQSPKYLFRKEGQNVTLSCEQNLNHDAMYWYRQDPGQGLRLIYYSQIVNDFQKGDIAEGYSVSREKKESFPLTVTSAQKNPTAFYLCASSKTSGRNEQFFGPGTRLTVL.